This T cell receptor beta chain was obtained from a study of T cell responses to AZD1222 COVID-19 vaccine. The study's findings and limits: The peak T cell response came first, and repertoires were sampled only after it. Recipients of two AZD1222 doses showed rising Spike-specific TCR breadth and depth.

About this clone itself: The antigen is not known.

TCRdb keeps only in-frame clones here, not all; method: immunoSEQ multiplex PCR. This table has around 170,000 clones, approximately 91% appearing once. The clonotype was recovered from an adult in good health. This sample comprised peripheral blood, obtained on day 0 of AZD1222 vaccination.

Here the CDR3 reads CASIIGNQPQHF. In DNA, the CDR3 is TGTGCCAGCATTATAGGCAATCAGCCCCAGCATTTT. The V and J genes are TRBV27 and TRBJ1-5; D ambiguous. V lost 7 bases to trimming and J lost 2 bases, with 6 bases between them. This CDR3 spans 12 amino acids. Germline lookup yields CDR1 MNHEY and CDR2 SMNVEV (reference sequence).